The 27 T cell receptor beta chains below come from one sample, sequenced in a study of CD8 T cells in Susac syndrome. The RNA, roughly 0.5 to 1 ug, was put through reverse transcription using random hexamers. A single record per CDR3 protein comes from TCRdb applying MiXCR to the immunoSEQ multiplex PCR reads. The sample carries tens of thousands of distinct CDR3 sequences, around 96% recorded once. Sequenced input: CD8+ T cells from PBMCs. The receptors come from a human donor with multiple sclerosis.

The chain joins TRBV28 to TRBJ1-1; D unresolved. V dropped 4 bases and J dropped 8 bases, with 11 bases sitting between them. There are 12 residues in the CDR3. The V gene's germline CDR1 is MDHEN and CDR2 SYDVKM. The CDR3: CASSSYHPEAFF. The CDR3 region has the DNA TGTGCCAGCAGTTCTTACCACCCCGAAGCTTTCTTT.

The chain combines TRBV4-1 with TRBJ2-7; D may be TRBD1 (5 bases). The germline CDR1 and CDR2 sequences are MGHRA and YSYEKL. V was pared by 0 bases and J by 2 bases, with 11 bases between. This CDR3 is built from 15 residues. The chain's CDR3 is CASSQDHGQAYEQYF. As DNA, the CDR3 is TGCGCCAGCAGCCAAGATCACGGACAAGCCTACGAGCAGTACTTC.

CDR3: CASSPDLRGNYGYTF. The DNA for the CDR3 is TGTGCCAGCAGCCCCGACCTCCGAGGGAACTATGGCTACACCTTC. V usage is TRBV3-1 and J usage is TRBJ1-2; unclear D gene. V lost 4 bases, J lost 2 bases, and 14 bases lay in between. The germline gives CDR1 LGHDT, CDR2 YNNKEL (reference sequence). This CDR3 region has 15 residues. Combining the CDR3 with reference TRBV3-1 and TRBJ1-2 gives the whole variable domain DTAVSQTPKYLVTQMGNDKSIKCEQNLGHDTMYWYKQDSKKFLKIMFSYNNKELIINETVPNRFSPKSPDKAHLNLHINSLELGDSAVYFCASSPDLRGNYGYTFGSGTRLTVV.

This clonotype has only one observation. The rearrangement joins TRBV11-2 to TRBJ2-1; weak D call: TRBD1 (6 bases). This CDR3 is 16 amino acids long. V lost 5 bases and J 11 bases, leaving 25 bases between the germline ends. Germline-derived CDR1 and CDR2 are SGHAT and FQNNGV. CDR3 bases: TGTGCCAGCAGCCTCCTCCAGGGGTCGAGCTATCATCAGCAGTTCTTC. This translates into CASSLLQGSSYHQQFF.

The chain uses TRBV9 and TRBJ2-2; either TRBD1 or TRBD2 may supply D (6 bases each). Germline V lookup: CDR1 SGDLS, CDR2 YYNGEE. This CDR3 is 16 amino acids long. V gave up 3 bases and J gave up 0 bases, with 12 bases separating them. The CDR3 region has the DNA TGTGCCAGCAGCGACCTGGGGGGCTCGAACACCGGGGAGCTGTTTTTT. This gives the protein CASSDLGGSNTGELFF.

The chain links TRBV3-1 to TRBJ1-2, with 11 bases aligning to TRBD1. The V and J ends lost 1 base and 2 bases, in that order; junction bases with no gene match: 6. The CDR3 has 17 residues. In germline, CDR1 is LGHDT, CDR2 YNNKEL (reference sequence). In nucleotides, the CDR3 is TGTGCCAGCAGCCAAGTACGGGACAGGGGGTTAAACTATGGCTACACCTTC. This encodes CASSQVRDRGLNYGYTF.

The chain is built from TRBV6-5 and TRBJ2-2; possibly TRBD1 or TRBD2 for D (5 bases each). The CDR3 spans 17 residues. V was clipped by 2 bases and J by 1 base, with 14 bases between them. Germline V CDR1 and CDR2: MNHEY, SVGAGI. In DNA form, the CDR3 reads TGTGCCAGCAGTTACCCCGGGACCGGGATGAACACCGGGGAGCTGTTTTTT. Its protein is CASSYPGTGMNTGELFF.

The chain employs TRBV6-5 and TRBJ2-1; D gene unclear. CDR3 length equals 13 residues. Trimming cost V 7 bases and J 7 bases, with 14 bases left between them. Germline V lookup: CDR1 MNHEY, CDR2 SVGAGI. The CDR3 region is CASTILLGNEQFF. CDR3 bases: TGTGCCAGCACCATACTCCTAGGTAATGAGCAGTTCTTC.

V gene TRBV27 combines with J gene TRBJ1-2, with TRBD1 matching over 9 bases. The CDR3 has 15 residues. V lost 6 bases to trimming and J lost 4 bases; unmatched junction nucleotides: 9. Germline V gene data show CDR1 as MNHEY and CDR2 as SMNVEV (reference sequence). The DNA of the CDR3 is TGTGCCAGCAGCCCCGGGACAGGGTTCTCCTATGGCTACACCTTC. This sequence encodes CASSPGTGFSYGYTF.

CDR3 residues: CASSPYRVQETQYF. The CDR3 DNA sequence: TGTGCCAGCAGTCCTTATCGGGTCCAAGAGACCCAGTACTTC. The chain employs TRBV27 and TRBJ2-5; D is unclear. The CDR3 consists of 14 residues. V lost 5 bases and J lost 1, with 11 bases in between. The germline V gene encodes CDR1 MNHEY and CDR2 SMNVEV (reference sequence).

The CDR3 region is CATSAADYEQYF. The CDR3 region has the DNA TGTGCCACCAGTGCGGCAGACTACGAGCAGTACTTC. V and J are TRBV24-1 and TRBJ2-7, with no clear D. Germline V gene data show CDR1 as KGHDR and CDR2 as SFDVKD. The CDR3 consists of 12 residues. V lost 5 bases and J lost 3, with 7 bases in between.

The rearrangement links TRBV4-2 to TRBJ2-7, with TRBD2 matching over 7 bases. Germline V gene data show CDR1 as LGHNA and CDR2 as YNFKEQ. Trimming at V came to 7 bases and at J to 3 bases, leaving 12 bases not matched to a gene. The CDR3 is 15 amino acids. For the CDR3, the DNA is TGTGCCAGCACCCCGTCGACTAGCAGCATCTACGAGCAGTACTTC. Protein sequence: CASTPSTSSIYEQYF.

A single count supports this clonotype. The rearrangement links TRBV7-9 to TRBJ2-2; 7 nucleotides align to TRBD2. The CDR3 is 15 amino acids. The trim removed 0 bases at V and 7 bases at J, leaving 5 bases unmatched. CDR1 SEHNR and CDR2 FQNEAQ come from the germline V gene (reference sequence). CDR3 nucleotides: TGTGCCAGCAGCTTAGCAGCGGGGATCGACGGGGAGCTGTTTTTT. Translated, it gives CASSLAAGIDGELFF.

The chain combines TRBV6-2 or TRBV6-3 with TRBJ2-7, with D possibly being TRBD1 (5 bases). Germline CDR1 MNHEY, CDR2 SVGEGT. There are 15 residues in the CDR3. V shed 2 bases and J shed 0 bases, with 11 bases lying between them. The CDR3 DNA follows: TGTGCCAGCAGTTACCTCTACAGGTCCTCCTACGAGCAGTACTTC. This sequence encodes CASSYLYRSSYEQYF.

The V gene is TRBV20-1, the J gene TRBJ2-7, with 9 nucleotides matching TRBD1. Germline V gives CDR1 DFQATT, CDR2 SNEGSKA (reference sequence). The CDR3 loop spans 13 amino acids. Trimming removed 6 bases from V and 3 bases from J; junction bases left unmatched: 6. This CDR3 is CSAPGQGNYEQYF. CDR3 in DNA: TGCAGTGCCCCGGGACAGGGAAACTACGAGCAGTACTTC.

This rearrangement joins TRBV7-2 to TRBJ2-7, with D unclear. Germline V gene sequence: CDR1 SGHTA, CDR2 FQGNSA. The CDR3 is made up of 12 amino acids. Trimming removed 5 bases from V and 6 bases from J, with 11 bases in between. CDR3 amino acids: CASSPQAAEQYF. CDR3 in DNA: TGTGCCAGCAGCCCCCAAGCAGCCGAGCAGTACTTC.

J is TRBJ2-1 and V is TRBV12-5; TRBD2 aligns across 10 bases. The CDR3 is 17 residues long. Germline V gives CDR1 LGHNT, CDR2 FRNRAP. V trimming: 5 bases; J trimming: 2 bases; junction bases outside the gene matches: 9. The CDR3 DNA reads TGTGCTAGTGGTGAAGAAACAGCGGGAGGGCCCTACAATGAGCAGTTCTTC. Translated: CASGEETAGGPYNEQFF.

The CDR3 DNA sequence: TGTGCCAGCAGAGAAACTAGCGGGAGACCCGATACGCAGTATTTT. Translation gives CASRETSGRPDTQYF. The chain employs TRBV2 and TRBJ2-3, with 11 bases fitting TRBD2. V shed 6 bases and J 6 bases; nucleotides not matched to a gene: 8. This CDR3 contains 15 residues. Germline V gene lookup returns CDR1 SNHLY and CDR2 FYNNEI.

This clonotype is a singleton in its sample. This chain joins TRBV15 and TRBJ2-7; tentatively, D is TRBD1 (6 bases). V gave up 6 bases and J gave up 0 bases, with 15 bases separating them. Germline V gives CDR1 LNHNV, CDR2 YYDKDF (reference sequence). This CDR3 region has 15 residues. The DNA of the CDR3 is TGTGCCACCAGACAGGGCCATTCCTCCTCCTACGAGCAGTACTTC. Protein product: CATRQGHSSSYEQYF. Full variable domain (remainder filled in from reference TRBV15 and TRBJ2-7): DAMVIQNPRYQVTQFGKPVTLSCSQTLNHNVMYWYQQKSSQAPKLLFHYYDKDFNNEADTPDNFQSRRPNTSFCFLDIRSPGLGDTAMYLCATRQGHSSSYEQYFGPGTRLTVT.

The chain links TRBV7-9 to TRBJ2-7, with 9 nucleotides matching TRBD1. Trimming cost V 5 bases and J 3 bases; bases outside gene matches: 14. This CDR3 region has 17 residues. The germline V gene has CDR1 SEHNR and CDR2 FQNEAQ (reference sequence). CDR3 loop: CASSTQTDRGAFYEQYF. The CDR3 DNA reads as TGTGCCAGCAGCACCCAAACGGACAGGGGAGCCTTCTACGAGCAGTACTTC.

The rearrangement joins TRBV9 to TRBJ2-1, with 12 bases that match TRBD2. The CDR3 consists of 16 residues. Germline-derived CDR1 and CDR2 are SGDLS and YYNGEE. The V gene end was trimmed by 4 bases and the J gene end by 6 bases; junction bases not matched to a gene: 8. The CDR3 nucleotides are TGTGCCAGCAGCTCCCGGACTAGCGGGACCGCCAATGAGCAGTTCTTC. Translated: CASSSRTSGTANEQFF.

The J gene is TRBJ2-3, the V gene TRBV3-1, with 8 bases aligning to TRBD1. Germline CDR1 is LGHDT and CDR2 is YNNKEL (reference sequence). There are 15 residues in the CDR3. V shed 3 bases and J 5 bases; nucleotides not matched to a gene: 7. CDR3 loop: CASSHKDRAGDTQYF. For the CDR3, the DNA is TGTGCCAGCAGCCACAAGGACAGGGCCGGAGATACGCAGTATTTT.

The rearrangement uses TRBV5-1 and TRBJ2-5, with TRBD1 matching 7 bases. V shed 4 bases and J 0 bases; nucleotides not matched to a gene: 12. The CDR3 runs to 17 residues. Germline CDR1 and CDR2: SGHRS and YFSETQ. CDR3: CASSTPPDRTDQETQYF. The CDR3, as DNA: TGCGCCAGCAGCACCCCTCCGGACAGGACGGACCAAGAGACCCAGTACTTC.

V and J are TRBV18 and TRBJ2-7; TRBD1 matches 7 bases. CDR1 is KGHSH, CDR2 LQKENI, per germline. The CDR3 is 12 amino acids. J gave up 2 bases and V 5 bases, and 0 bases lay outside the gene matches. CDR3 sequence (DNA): TGTGCCAGCTCAGGGACAGCCTACGAGCAGTACTTC. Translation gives CASSGTAYEQYF.

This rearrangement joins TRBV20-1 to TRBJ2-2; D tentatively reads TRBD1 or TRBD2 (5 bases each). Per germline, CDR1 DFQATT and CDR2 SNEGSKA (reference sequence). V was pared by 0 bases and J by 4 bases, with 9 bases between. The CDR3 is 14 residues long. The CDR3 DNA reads TGCAGTGCTAGAGATCCCGGGGCCACCGGGGAGCTGTTTTTT. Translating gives CSARDPGATGELFF.

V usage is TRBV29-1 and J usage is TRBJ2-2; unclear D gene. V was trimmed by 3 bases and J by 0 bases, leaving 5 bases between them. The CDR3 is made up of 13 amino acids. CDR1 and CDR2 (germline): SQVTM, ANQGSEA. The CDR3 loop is CSVEAANTGELFF. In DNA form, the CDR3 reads TGCAGCGTTGAGGCAGCGAACACCGGGGAGCTGTTTTTT.

In DNA, the CDR3 is TGTGCCAGCAGCCCGCATTGGGACAGGGGGGAGACCCAGTACTTC. This gives the protein CASSPHWDRGETQYF. The gene calls are TRBV7-8 and TRBJ2-5; the match to TRBD1 covers 11 bases. V shed 5 bases and J 5 bases; nucleotides not matched to a gene: 7. This CDR3 has 15 residues. Germline assignment: CDR1 SGHVS and CDR2 FQNEAQ.